These 17 T cell receptor beta chains share one sample of origin, sequenced in a study of T cells expressing NK-cell markers. TCRdb re-called the 5' RACE reads; one entry per CDR3 protein, DNA not given. The table lists roughly 430,000 distinct CDR3 sequences. Source material: blood T cells: a sorted CD56 or NKG2C T cell subset, CD4+ or CD8+ T cells, or bulk PBMC T cells (not recorded which). The receptors here all came from a woman between 18 and 69 years old in good health.

V and J are TRBV7-7 and TRBJ2-2; TCRdb's D call, TRBD1, is unchecked because there is no DNA. The germline V gene encodes CDR1 SSHAT and CDR2 FNYEAQ (reference sequence). The CDR3 consists of 15 residues. CDR3 loop: CASSLDPRGTGELFF.

The CDR3 is CASSLQGGPSYNEQFF. The gene calls are TRBV12-3 or TRBV12-4 and TRBJ2-1; TCRdb picks TRBD1, but there is no DNA to check that call. The CDR3 has 16 amino acids.

The chain links TRBV20-1 to TRBJ1-2; the TRBD1 assignment by TCRdb is unverifiable without DNA. The CDR3 runs 15 residues. The germline V gene encodes CDR1 DFQATT and CDR2 SNEGSKA (reference sequence). The CDR3 sequence: CSAPRDSRANYGYTF.

CDR3 sequence reads: CASSLLGEGSEQFF. The rearrangement joins TRBV27 to TRBJ2-1; checking the TCRdb D call of TRBD1 is not possible without DNA. This CDR3 region has 14 residues. The germline V gene has CDR1 MNHEY and CDR2 SMNVEV (reference sequence).

The chain couples TRBV7-2 to TRBJ2-1; no DNA is available, so the TRBD2 call from TCRdb remains unchecked. Germline CDR1 is SGHTA and CDR2 is FQGNSA. The CDR3 contains 12 residues. CDR3 protein: CASSYPGTRKFF.

The gene calls are TRBV12-3 or TRBV12-4 and TRBJ2-5; without DNA, the TCRdb call of TRBD2 cannot be checked. This CDR3 has 15 amino acids. CDR3 residues: CASSFPAGGHETQYF.

The J gene is TRBJ1-1, the V gene TRBV6-1; TCRdb gives TRBD1 as the D gene, but with no DNA this cannot be confirmed. From germline, CDR1 is MNHNS and CDR2 SASEGT. The CDR3 loop spans 14 amino acids. This CDR3 is CASSEPGLNTEAFF.

The V call is TRBV29-1, the J call TRBJ2-2; TCRdb gives TRBD1 as the D gene, but with no DNA this cannot be confirmed. The CDR3 is made up of 12 amino acids. The germline CDR1 and CDR2 sequences are SQVTM and ANQGSEA. The CDR3 loop reads CSVVKGAGELFF.

The V call is TRBV5-1, the J call TRBJ1-3. The germline CDR1 and CDR2 sequences are SGHRS and YFSETQ. The CDR3 totals 15 residues. This CDR3 reads CASSRGVDSGNTIYF.

This chain links TRBV20-1 with TRBJ2-1; there is no DNA to check the TCRdb D call of TRBD1. This CDR3 region has 16 residues. In germline, CDR1 is DFQATT, CDR2 SNEGSKA (reference sequence). CDR3 residues: CAGTGSPRSSYNEQFF.

The V call is TRBV7-2, the J call TRBJ1-6; TCRdb's assignment of TRBD1 cannot be checked, as there is no DNA. The CDR3 length is 13 residues. Per germline, CDR1 SGHTA and CDR2 FQGNSA. CDR3 residues: CARQDSYNSPLHF.

The chain's CDR3 is CASSSRLGEQFF. The chain carries TRBV7-3 and TRBJ2-1. CDR3 length equals 12 residues. Germline CDR1 and CDR2: SGHTA and FQGTGA.

The CDR3 spells CSVDQGRLETQYF. V and J are TRBV29-1 and TRBJ2-5; the D call of TRBD1 rests on TCRdb alone, since no DNA is present to check it. This CDR3 is built from 13 residues. The germline V gene has CDR1 SQVTM and CDR2 ANQGSEA.

The chain joins TRBV12-3 or TRBV12-4 to TRBJ2-1; TCRdb outputs TRBD1, but without DNA this stays unchecked. CDR3 size: 16 residues. CDR3 sequence: CASSLPRDWAYNEQFF.

The J gene is TRBJ2-7, the V gene TRBV7-2. The germline gives CDR1 SGHTA, CDR2 FQGNSA. The CDR3 spans 14 residues. CDR3 in amino acids: CASSSRQHIGEQYF.

This chain uses TRBV5-1 with TRBJ2-5; the TRBD1 assignment by TCRdb is unverifiable without DNA. The CDR3 loop spans 16 amino acids. CDR1 SGHRS and CDR2 YFSETQ come from the germline V gene. CDR3 in amino acids: CASSPGTGGDQETQYF.

The V call is TRBV5-6, the J call TRBJ1-2. The CDR3 is 13 residues long. Germline-derived CDR1 and CDR2 are SGHDT and YYEEEE. CDR3 in amino acids: CASSQDLNYGYTF.